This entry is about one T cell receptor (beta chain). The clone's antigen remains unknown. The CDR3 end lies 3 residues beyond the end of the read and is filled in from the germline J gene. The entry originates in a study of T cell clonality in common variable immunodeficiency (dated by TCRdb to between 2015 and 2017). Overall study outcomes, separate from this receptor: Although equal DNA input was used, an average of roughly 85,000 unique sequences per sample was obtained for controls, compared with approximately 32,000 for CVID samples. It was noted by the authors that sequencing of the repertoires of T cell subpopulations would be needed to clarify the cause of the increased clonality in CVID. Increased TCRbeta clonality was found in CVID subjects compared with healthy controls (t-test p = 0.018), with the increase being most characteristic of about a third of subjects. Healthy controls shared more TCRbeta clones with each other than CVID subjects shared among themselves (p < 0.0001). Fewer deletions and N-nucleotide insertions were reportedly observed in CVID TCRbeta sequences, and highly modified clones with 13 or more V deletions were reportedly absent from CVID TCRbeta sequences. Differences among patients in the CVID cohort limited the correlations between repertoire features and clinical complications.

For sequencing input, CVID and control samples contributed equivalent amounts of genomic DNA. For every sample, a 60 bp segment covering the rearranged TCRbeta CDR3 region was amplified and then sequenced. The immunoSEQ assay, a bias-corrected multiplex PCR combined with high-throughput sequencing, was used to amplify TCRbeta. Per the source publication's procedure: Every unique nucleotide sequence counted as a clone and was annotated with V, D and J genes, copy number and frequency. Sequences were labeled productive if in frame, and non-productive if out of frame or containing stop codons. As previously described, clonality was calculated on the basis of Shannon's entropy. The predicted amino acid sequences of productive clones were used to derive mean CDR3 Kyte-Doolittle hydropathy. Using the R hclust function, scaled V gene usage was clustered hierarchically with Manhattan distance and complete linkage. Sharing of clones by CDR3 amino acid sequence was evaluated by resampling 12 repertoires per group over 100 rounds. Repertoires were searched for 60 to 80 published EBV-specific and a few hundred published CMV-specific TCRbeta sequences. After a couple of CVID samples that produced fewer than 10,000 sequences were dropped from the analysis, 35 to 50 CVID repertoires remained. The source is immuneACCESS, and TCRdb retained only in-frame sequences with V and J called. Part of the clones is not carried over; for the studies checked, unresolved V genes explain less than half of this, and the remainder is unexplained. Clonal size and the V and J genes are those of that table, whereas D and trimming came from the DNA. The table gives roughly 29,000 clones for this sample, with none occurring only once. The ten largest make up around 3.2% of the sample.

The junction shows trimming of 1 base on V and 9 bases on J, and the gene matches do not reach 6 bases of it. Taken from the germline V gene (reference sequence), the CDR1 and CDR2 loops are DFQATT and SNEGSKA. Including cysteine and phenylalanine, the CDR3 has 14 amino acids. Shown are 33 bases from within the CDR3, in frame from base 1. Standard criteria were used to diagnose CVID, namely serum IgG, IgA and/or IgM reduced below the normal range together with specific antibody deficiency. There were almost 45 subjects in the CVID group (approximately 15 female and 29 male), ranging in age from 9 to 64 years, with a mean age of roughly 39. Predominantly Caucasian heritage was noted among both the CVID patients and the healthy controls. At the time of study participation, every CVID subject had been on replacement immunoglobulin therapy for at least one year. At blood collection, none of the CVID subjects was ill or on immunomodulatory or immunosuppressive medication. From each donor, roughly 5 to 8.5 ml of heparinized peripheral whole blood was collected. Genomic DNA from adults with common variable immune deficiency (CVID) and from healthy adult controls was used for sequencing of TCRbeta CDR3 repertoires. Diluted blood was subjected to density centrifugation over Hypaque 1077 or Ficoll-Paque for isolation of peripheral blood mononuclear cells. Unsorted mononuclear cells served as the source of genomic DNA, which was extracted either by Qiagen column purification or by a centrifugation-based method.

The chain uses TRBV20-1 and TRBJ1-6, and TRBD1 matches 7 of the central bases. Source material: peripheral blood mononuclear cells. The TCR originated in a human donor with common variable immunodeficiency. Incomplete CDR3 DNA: TGCAGTGCTAGAGTTGAAGGGGGCCGTTCACCC. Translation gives CSARVEGGRSP. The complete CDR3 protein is CSARVEGGRSPLHF.